This entry is about one TCR beta chain. CDR3 length equals 16 residues. Germline V gene data show CDR1 as SGHTA and CDR2 as FQGTGA. Deletions cut 5 bases from V and 3 bases from J, with 16 bases between. The sample is drawn from a study of CDR3 diversity in severe acne. TCRdb re-called the PCR reads through MiXCR, storing one row per CDR3 protein. The sample has around 83,000 distinct CDR3 sequences; around 54% are singletons. V is TRBV7-3 and J is TRBJ2-2, with D possibly called TRBD1 or TRBD2 (6 bases each). The sample taken for sequencing was blood. The origin of this receptor is a male donor with severe acne vulgaris. In nucleotides, the CDR3 is TGTGCCAGCAGCCCAGTGGGGGGCGCGGACACCGGGGAGCTGTTTTTT. Translating gives CASSPVGGADTGELFF.